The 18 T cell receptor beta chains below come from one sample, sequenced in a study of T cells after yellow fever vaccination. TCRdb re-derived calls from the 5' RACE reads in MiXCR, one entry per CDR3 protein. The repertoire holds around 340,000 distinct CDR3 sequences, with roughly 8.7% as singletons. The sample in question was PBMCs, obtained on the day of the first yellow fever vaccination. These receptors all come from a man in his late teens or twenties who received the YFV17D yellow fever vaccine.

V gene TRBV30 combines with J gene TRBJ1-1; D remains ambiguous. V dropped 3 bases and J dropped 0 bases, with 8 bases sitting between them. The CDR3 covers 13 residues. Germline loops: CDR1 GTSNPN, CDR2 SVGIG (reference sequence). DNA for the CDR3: TGTGCCTGGAGCACGGGAGTGAACACTGAAGCTTTCTTT. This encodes CAWSTGVNTEAFF. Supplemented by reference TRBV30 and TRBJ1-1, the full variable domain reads SQTIHQWPATLVQPVGSPLSLECTVEGTSNPNLYWYRQAAGRGLQLLFYSVGIGQISSEVPQNLSASRPQDRQFILSSKKLLLSDSGFYLCAWSTGVNTEAFFGQGTRLTVV.

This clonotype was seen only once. The CDR3 spells CASSLGTGNNEQFF. In nucleotides, the CDR3 is TGCGCCAGCAGCTTGGGGACAGGGAACAATGAGCAGTTCTTC. V gene TRBV5-1 combines with J gene TRBJ2-1; 8 positions agree with TRBD1. Trimming took 0 bases from V and 5 from J; bases not matched to a gene: 1. The CDR3 is 14 residues long. Per the germline V gene, CDR1 is SGHRS and CDR2 is YFSETQ.

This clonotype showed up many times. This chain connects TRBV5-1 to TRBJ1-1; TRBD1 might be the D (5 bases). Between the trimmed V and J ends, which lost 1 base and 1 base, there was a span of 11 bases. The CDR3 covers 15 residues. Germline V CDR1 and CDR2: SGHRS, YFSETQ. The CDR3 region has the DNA TGCGCCAGCAGCTTGATAGCGGGGGAGAACACTGAAGCTTTCTTT. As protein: CASSLIAGENTEAFF. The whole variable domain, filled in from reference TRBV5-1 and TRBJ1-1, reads KAGVTQTPRYLIKTRGQQVTLSCSPISGHRSVSWYQQTPGQGLQFLFEYFSETQRNKGNFPGRFSGRQFSNSRSEMNVSTLELGDSALYLCASSLIAGENTEAFFGQGTRLTVV.

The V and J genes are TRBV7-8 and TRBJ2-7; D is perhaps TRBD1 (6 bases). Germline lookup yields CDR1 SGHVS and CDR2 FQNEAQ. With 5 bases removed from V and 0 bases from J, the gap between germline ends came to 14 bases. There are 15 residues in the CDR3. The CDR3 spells CASSPPRTASYEQYF. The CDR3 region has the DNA TGTGCCAGCAGCCCCCCGAGGACAGCCTCCTACGAGCAGTACTTC.

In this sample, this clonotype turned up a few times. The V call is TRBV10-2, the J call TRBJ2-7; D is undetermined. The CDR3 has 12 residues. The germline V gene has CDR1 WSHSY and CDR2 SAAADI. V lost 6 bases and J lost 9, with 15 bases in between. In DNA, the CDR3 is TGCGCCAGCAGCCAAAGGCACCTAGGGCAGTACGTC. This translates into CASSQRHLGQYV.

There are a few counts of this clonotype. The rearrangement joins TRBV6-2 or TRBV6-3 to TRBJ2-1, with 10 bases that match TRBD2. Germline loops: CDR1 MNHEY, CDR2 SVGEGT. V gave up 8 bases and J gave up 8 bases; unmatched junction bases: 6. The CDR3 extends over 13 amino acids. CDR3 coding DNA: TGTGCCAGCGGGCTAGCGGGGGATGATGAGCAGTTCTTC. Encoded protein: CASGLAGDDEQFF.

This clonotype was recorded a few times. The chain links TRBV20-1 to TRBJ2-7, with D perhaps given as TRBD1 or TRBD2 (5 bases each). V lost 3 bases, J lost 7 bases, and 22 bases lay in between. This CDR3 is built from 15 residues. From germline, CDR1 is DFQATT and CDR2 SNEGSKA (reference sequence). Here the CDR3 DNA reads TGCAGTGCTAGCTCCCGGGACCGATTGTTGGGGGAGCAGTACTTC. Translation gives CSASSRDRLLGEQYF.

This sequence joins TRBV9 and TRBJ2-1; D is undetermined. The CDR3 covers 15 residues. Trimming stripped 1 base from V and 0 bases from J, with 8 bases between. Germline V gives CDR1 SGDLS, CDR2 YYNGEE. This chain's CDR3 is CASSVFGVSYNEQFF. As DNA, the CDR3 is TGTGCCAGCAGCGTATTTGGGGTCTCCTACAATGAGCAGTTCTTC.

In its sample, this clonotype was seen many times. The CDR3 here is CASSPGTGRDTQYF. The CDR3 region has the DNA TGTGCCAGCAGTCCCGGGACAGGGCGCGATACGCAGTATTTT. This rearrangement joins TRBV6-1 to TRBJ2-3; 9 bases match TRBD1. There are 14 residues in the CDR3. Germline-derived CDR1 and CDR2 are MNHNS and SASEGT. V lost 5 bases to trimming and J lost 6 bases; unmatched junction nucleotides: 6.

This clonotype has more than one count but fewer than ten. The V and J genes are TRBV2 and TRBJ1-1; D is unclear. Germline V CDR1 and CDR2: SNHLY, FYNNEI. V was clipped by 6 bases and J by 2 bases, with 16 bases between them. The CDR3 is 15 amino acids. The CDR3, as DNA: TGTGCCAGCAGCCATCTCCGCGAGGGAAACACTGAAGCTTTCTTT. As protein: CASSHLREGNTEAFF.

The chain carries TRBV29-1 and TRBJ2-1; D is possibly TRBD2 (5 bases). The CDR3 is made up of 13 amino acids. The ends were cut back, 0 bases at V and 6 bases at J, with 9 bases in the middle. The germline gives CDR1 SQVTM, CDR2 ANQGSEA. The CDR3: CSVEDRTRNEQFF. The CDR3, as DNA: TGCAGCGTTGAAGATCGGACTCGCAATGAGCAGTTCTTC.

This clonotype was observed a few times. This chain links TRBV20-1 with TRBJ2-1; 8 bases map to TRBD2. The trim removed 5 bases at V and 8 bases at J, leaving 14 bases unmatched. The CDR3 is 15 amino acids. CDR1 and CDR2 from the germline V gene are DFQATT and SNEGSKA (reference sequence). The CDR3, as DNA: TGCAGTGCTCCGAGAGAACGGGGGGGCTTGGATGAGCAGTTCTTC. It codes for CSAPRERGGLDEQFF.

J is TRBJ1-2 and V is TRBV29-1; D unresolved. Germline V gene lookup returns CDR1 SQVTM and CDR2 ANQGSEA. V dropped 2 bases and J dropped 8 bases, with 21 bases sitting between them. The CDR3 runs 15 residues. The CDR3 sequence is CSVERNQEGMRGYTF. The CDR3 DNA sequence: TGCAGCGTTGAAAGAAACCAGGAGGGTATGAGGGGCTACACCTTC.

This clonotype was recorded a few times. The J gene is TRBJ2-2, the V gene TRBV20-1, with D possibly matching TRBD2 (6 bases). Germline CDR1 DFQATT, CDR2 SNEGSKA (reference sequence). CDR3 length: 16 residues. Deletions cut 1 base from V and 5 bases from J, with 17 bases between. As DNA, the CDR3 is TGCAGTGCTAGAGGGAGCGGGCCCGGGGGAACCGGGGAGCTGTTTTTT. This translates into CSARGSGPGGTGELFF.

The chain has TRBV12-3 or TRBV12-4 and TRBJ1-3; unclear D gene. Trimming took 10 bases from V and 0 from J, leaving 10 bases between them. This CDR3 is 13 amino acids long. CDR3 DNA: TGTGCCACCGCTCTGGGCTCTGGAAACACCATATATTTT. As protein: CATALGSGNTIYF.

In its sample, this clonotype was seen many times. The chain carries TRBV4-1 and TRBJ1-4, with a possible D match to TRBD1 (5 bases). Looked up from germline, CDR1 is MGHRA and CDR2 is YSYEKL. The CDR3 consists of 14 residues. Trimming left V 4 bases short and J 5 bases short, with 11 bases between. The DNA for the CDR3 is TGCGCCAGCAGCCCCCTTGGGGGGAATGAAAAACTGTTTTTT. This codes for CASSPLGGNEKLFF.

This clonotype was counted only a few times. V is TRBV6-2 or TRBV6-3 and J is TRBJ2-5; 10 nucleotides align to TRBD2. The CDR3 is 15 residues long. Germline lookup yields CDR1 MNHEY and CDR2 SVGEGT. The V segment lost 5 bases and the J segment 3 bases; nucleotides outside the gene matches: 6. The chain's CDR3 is CASSRLAGLKETQYF. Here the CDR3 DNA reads TGTGCCAGCAGTCGACTAGCGGGCCTTAAAGAGACCCAGTACTTC.

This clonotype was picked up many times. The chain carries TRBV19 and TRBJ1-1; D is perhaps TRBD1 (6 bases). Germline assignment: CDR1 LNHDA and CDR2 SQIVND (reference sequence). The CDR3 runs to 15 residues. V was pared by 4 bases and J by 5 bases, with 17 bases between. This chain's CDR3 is CASSNPPTGLTEAFF. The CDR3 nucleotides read TGTGCCAGTAGTAACCCTCCCACAGGGTTGACTGAAGCTTTCTTT.